The present TCR beta chain was sequenced within a study of vaccination and CD4 T cells after COVID-19. For the study at large: Participants were administered two doses of either the BNT162b2 or the mRNA-1273 vaccine.

The Oncomine TCR Beta short-read assay sequenced DNA from cultured CD4+ T cells. TCRdb fed the PCR reads into MiXCR, producing one record per CDR3 protein. Of 14,000 to 15,000 distinct CDR3 sequences in the sample, 43% are singletons; the top ten hold about 8.1%. Remarks on this clonotype: Its specificity is not known.

V trimming: 3 bases; J trimming: 0 bases; junction bases outside the gene matches: 0. From germline, CDR1 is KGHDR and CDR2 SFDVKD. The CDR3 has 14 amino acids. Indicated treatment: roughly 10-day PBMC culture with coronavirus spike peptide pools or control peptides (ViraFEST assay). The source material was CD4+ T cells from blood, cultured in vitro. This clonotype was obtained from a human donor who had recovered from COVID-19. The chain carries TRBV24-1 and TRBJ1-1; 7 bases align to TRBD1. CDR3 DNA sequence: TGTGCCACCAGTGATGGACAGGTGAACACTGAAGCTTTCTTT. Protein sequence: CATSDGQVNTEAFF.